The rows below give T cell receptor beta chains drawn from one sample of a study of sequential checkpoint blockade in melanoma. Profiled with immunoSEQ multiplex PCR; TCRdb holds only in-frame clones, not every one. The sample records tens of thousands of clones, around nine tenths being singletons. This sample comprised CD8+ T cells sorted from blood (inferred from file names), obtained from a patient given nivolumab and ipilimumab in sequence. These receptors were taken from a human donor with melanoma. Both conserved end residues are trimmed from each CDR3. The size of a clone is reported for some rows only, either as once, few or many, or as a class for expanded clones.

cdr3_aa: ASSLQTSFGGGHYEQF
j_call: TRBJ2-1
clone_size: .
v_call: TRBV5-6

cdr3_aa: ASSDGRLEETQY
j_call: TRBJ2-5
clone_size: .
v_call: TRBV2

cdr3_aa: ASSLSAGWNKYEQY
j_call: TRBJ2-7
clone_size: .
v_call: TRBV27

cdr3_aa: ASSPRDSSSYNEQF
j_call: TRBJ2-1
clone_size: .
v_call: TRBV7-9

cdr3_aa: ASSFPSGGTGELF
j_call: TRBJ2-2
clone_size: .
v_call: TRBV5-4

cdr3_aa: AWSAGLGADTQY
j_call: TRBJ2-3
clone_size: .
v_call: TRBV30

cdr3_aa: ASSFAPYEQY
j_call: TRBJ2-7
clone_size: once
v_call: TRBV11-2

cdr3_aa: ASSSSDNEQF
j_call: TRBJ2-1
clone_size: once
v_call: TRBV5-6

cdr3_aa: ASSPTWGNQETQY
j_call: TRBJ2-5
clone_size: .
v_call: TRBV7-9

cdr3_aa: ASSLAGGSQPQH
j_call: TRBJ1-5
clone_size: .
v_call: TRBV5-1

cdr3_aa: ASSQDGDPWGYT
j_call: TRBJ1-2
clone_size: .
v_call: TRBV4-3

cdr3_aa: ASSSTPEGWGEAF
j_call: TRBJ1-1
clone_size: .
v_call: TRBV27

cdr3_aa: ASSLVPGRETGANVLT
j_call: TRBJ2-6
clone_size: .
v_call: TRBV7-6

cdr3_aa: ASSPGLAGNYEQF
j_call: TRBJ2-1
clone_size: .
v_call: TRBV4-1

cdr3_aa: ASSPHGGGANTEAF
j_call: TRBJ1-1
clone_size: .
v_call: TRBV7-9

cdr3_aa: ASSLTGSNEKLF
j_call: TRBJ1-4
clone_size: .
v_call: TRBV27

cdr3_aa: ASSLYGRSSYEQY
j_call: TRBJ2-7
clone_size: .
v_call: TRBV28

cdr3_aa: ATSSPTVRGGRDTGELF
j_call: TRBJ2-2
clone_size: .
v_call: TRBV15

cdr3_aa: ASTRTGAETQY
j_call: TRBJ2-5
clone_size: .
v_call: TRBV27

cdr3_aa: ASSQRTVLYGYT
j_call: TRBJ1-2
clone_size: .
v_call: TRBV14

cdr3_aa: ASSSPGLAGAYEQY
j_call: TRBJ2-7
clone_size: .
v_call: TRBV13

cdr3_aa: ASSSGTENSPLH
j_call: TRBJ1-6
clone_size: .
v_call: TRBV5-1

cdr3_aa: ASSLGQEYNEQF
j_call: TRBJ2-1
clone_size: .
v_call: TRBV6-5

cdr3_aa: ATSRDGLPNSPLH
j_call: TRBJ1-6
clone_size: .
v_call: TRBV15

cdr3_aa: ASSSSGAHDNSPLH
j_call: TRBJ1-6
clone_size: once
v_call: TRBV6-5

cdr3_aa: ASSQRTGGYEQY
j_call: TRBJ2-7
clone_size: .
v_call: TRBV4-1

cdr3_aa: ASAEGPTGGNTIY
j_call: TRBJ1-3
clone_size: .
v_call: TRBV28

cdr3_aa: ASSLGTDLSNNSPLH
j_call: TRBJ1-6
clone_size: once
v_call: TRBV5-1

cdr3_aa: ASSVTGGSYEQY
j_call: TRBJ2-7
clone_size: once
v_call: TRBV9

cdr3_aa: AISIALLNTEAF
j_call: TRBJ1-1
clone_size: .
v_call: TRBV10-3

cdr3_aa: ASSQGGLAHEQF
j_call: TRBJ2-1
clone_size: .
v_call: TRBV4-3

cdr3_aa: ASSQQTEYSNQPQH
j_call: TRBJ1-5
clone_size: .
v_call: TRBV4-2

cdr3_aa: ASSKRGNTGNTIY
j_call: TRBJ1-3
clone_size: .
v_call: TRBV6-1

cdr3_aa: ASSHLENTEAF
j_call: TRBJ1-1
clone_size: .
v_call: TRBV4-3

cdr3_aa: ASSPRTSGSSYEQY
j_call: TRBJ2-7
clone_size: .
v_call: TRBV7-2

cdr3_aa: ASSFRQGMAYEQY
j_call: TRBJ2-7
clone_size: .
v_call: TRBV5-1

cdr3_aa: SAGRDEQY
j_call: TRBJ2-7
clone_size: .
v_call: TRBV20-1

cdr3_aa: ASSIDQAGSQPQH
j_call: TRBJ1-5
clone_size: .
v_call: TRBV19

cdr3_aa: ASSQDSRGQVEAF
j_call: TRBJ1-1
clone_size: .
v_call: TRBV4-3

cdr3_aa: ASSQDKNSYTGELF
j_call: TRBJ2-2
clone_size: .
v_call: TRBV4-3

cdr3_aa: ASRQGDETQY
j_call: TRBJ2-5
clone_size: .
v_call: TRBV6-5

cdr3_aa: ASSVADFYGYT
j_call: TRBJ1-2
clone_size: .
v_call: TRBV9

cdr3_aa: ASSSLVTENTEAF
j_call: TRBJ1-1
clone_size: few
v_call: TRBV12-1

cdr3_aa: ASSPTALLGGNTIY
j_call: TRBJ1-3
clone_size: .
v_call: TRBV5-6

cdr3_aa: ASSFSSNQPQH
j_call: TRBJ1-5
clone_size: .
v_call: TRBV5-6

cdr3_aa: ASSFGLADHFSYEQY
j_call: TRBJ2-7
clone_size: .
v_call: TRBV7-2

cdr3_aa: ASSSTIGQHVRGYT
j_call: TRBJ1-2
clone_size: .
v_call: TRBV7-9

cdr3_aa: ASSLAPGNTEAF
j_call: TRBJ1-1
clone_size: .
v_call: TRBV5-4

cdr3_aa: ASSRTMNTEAF
j_call: TRBJ1-1
clone_size: .
v_call: TRBV7-6

cdr3_aa: ASSPGAEQF
j_call: TRBJ2-1
clone_size: .
v_call: TRBV5-4

cdr3_aa: ASSNPGTLNPQH
j_call: TRBJ1-5
clone_size: .
v_call: TRBV6-1

cdr3_aa: ASSGGGLYQPQH
j_call: TRBJ1-5
clone_size: .
v_call: TRBV7-6

cdr3_aa: ASSQEYADSYNEQF
j_call: TRBJ2-1
clone_size: .
v_call: TRBV4-1

cdr3_aa: ASSHRGTGELF
j_call: TRBJ2-2
clone_size: .
v_call: TRBV28

cdr3_aa: ASSYGTKTSGVFQETQY
j_call: TRBJ2-5
clone_size: .
v_call: TRBV28

cdr3_aa: ASSQQGGNTEAF
j_call: TRBJ1-1
clone_size: .
v_call: TRBV4-3

cdr3_aa: SAPTSNEQF
j_call: TRBJ2-1
clone_size: .
v_call: TRBV29-1